The 10 T cell receptor beta chains reported below all come from one sample, sequenced in a study of a mutant IDH1 vaccine in newly diagnosed glioma. Sequencing was performed with immunoSEQ multiplex PCR; in TCRdb, only in-frame clones are kept and a portion is missing. The data contain under 50,000 clones, about 91% of them singletons. These receptors are not linked to any known antigen. The time point was: week 23, last vaccination. Doses comprised 300 ug of mutant IDH1 20-mer peptide each, plus topical imiquimod. The sequencing here drew on PBMCs, taken from a glioma patient whose treatment included an IDH1 peptide vaccine. These receptors were collected from a man aged 45-60 years with glioma.

The chain carries TRBV7-9 and TRBJ1-6; D might be TRBD1 (6 bases). CDR1 SEHNR and CDR2 FQNEAQ come from the germline V gene (reference sequence). V was pared by 3 bases and J by 6 bases, with 15 bases between. The CDR3 is 16 amino acids. The CDR3 sequence is CASSFNRVDPNSPLHF. CDR3 in DNA: TGTGCCAGCAGCTTTAACAGGGTAGACCCTAATTCACCCCTCCACTTT.

CDR3 DNA sequence: TGTGCCAGCAGCCCGAGGTGGGAGACCCAGTACTTC. Residues: CASSPRWETQYF. The chain couples TRBV7-2 to TRBJ2-5, with no clear D. V lost 5 bases, J lost 5 bases, and 9 bases lay in between. The CDR3 contains 12 residues. Germline CDR1 reads SGHTA; CDR2 reads FQGNSA.

The chain combines TRBV9 with TRBJ2-7, with D unresolved. CDR3 length: 14 residues. The V end lost 4 bases, the J end lost 6 bases, and 17 bases lay between the germline ends. Per the germline V gene, CDR1 is SGDLS and CDR2 is YYNGEE. CDR3 loop: CASSLGPGGVEQYF. CDR3 sequence (DNA): TGTGCCAGCAGCCTCGGCCCGGGCGGAGTCGAGCAGTACTTC.

The chain uses TRBV10-3 and TRBJ1-3; D gene uncertain. The V end was cut by 9 bases, the J end by 2 bases, with 8 bases between. The CDR3 contains 12 residues. The germline V gene has CDR1 ENHRY and CDR2 SYGVKD. In DNA form, the CDR3 reads TGTGCCATAGCGGCAGCTGGAAACACCATATATTTT. This translates into CAIAAAGNTIYF.

This chain links TRBV5-6 with TRBJ1-2; a weak D match, TRBD1 (5 bases). The CDR3 has 15 amino acids. The V and J ends lost 7 bases and 4 bases respectively, with 20 bases between them. The germline CDR1 and CDR2 sequences are SGHDT and YYEEEE. For the CDR3, the DNA is TGTGCCAGCCTGGGAGTAGGGGCTAGGGGCTATGGCTACACCTTC. Protein: CASLGVGARGYGYTF.

The rearrangement uses TRBV7-2 and TRBJ2-7, with 8 bases lining up with TRBD1. Germline lookup yields CDR1 SGHTA and CDR2 FQGNSA. The CDR3 has 15 amino acids. Trimming took 5 bases from V and 2 from J; bases not matched to a gene: 8. The CDR3 loop is CASSIGQGIPYEQYF. CDR3 nucleotide sequence: TGTGCCAGCAGCATAGGACAGGGAATACCCTACGAGCAGTACTTC.

The rearrangement uses TRBV4-1 and TRBJ1-5, with TRBD1 matching 7 bases. The CDR3 loop spans 16 amino acids. The V segment lost 4 bases and the J segment 4 bases; nucleotides outside the gene matches: 10. Germline lookup yields CDR1 MGHRA and CDR2 YSYEKL. CDR3 in amino acids: CASSRLGHRGNQPQHF. The DNA of the CDR3 is TGCGCCAGCAGCCGATTAGGGCACAGGGGAAATCAGCCCCAGCATTTT.

The V call is TRBV9, the J call TRBJ2-7; D possibly uses TRBD1 or TRBD2 (5 bases each). The CDR3 totals 15 residues. V gave up 4 bases and J gave up 2 bases, with 16 bases separating them. Germline CDR1 reads SGDLS; CDR2 reads YYNGEE. CDR3 nucleotides: TGTGCCAGCAGCCCCTTCGGGACGGTTCCCTACGAGCAGTACTTC. Amino acids: CASSPFGTVPYEQYF.

This rearrangement joins TRBV4-1 to TRBJ1-5; D gene uncertain. Trimming removed 0 bases from V and 3 bases from J, with 9 bases in between. The CDR3 is 15 amino acids. In germline, CDR1 is MGHRA, CDR2 YSYEKL. CDR3 DNA sequence: TGCGCCAGCAGCCAAGATTGGGCAGTCAATCAGCCCCAGCATTTT. It translates to CASSQDWAVNQPQHF.

The chain couples TRBV9 to TRBJ1-5; maybe TRBD1 (6 bases). The germline CDR1 and CDR2 sequences are SGDLS and YYNGEE. This CDR3 is 15 amino acids long. Trimming took off 4 bases at V and 3 bases at J, with 14 bases between the two ends. The CDR3 protein is CASSSTGNDNQPQHF. Here the CDR3 DNA reads TGTGCCAGCAGCAGCACAGGGAATGACAATCAGCCCCAGCATTTT.